In its sample, the clone carrying this T cell receptor (beta chain) was seen many times. Its antigen is unidentified. The data were obtained in a study of CD8 T cells in ankylosing spondylitis. MiXCR, applied by TCRdb to the 5' RACE reads, yields one record per CDR3 protein. The table records 150,000 to 200,000 distinct CDR3 sequences, about an eighth of them present only once. V was cut by 4 bases and J by 5 bases, with 11 bases left in between. CDR3 size: 13 residues. CDR1 MNHEY and CDR2 SVGEGT come from the germline V gene. Study-wide points: A CD8+ phenotype characterized the disease-linked clones, which were relatively rare in peripheral blood. Disease-linked clones reportedly showed significant enrichment in matched ankylosing spondylitis synovial fluid.

The clonotype comes from a female donor with ankylosing spondylitis or in good health (not recorded which). Source material: blood, either unsorted or a sorted T cell fraction (not recorded which). V usage is TRBV6-2 or TRBV6-3 and J usage is TRBJ1-2; possibly TRBD1 for D (6 bases). CDR3: CASSFRGPYGYTF. CDR3 in DNA: TGTGCCAGCAGTTTCAGGGGACCTTATGGCTACACCTTC.